This T cell receptor (beta chain) was captured in a study of siplizumab effects on memory and regulatory T cells. Generated by immunoSEQ multiplex PCR, the TCRdb table keeps only in-frame clones and is missing some. The sample comprises about 56,000 clones, about 98% of which are singletons, and around 1% rests with the top ten. Worth noting for this clone: As yet, its antigen is unknown.

Study-level findings and limits: Assignment of a naive or memory phenotype failed for roughly 75-97% of the proliferating CD4+ or CD8+ clones. In unstimulated cells, naive T cells appeared more diverse than memory T cells and seemed major alloresponse contributors. There was no confirmation of the suppressive function of proliferating Tregs from siplizumab cultures. Of the alloreactive clones, only a minor fraction mapped to unstimulated subsets.

Germline CDR1 is SNHLY and CDR2 is FYNNEI. V lost 6 bases to trimming and J lost 3 bases, with 5 bases between them. The CDR3 is 11 amino acids. The TCR sequence derives from a human donor in good health. V is TRBV2 and J is TRBJ1-2; no clear D gene. The source material was naive CD8+ T cells sorted from blood. The CDR3: CASRNDYGYTF. In DNA, the CDR3 is TGTGCCAGCAGGAACGACTATGGCTACACCTTC.